A single T cell receptor (beta chain) is shown here with its context. Its antigen is unknown. CDR3 length equals 15 residues. V was pared by 1 base and J by 1 base, with 8 bases between. Germline CDR1 reads SEHNR; CDR2 reads FQNEAQ (reference sequence). Each sorted subset replicate got 200 ng genomic DNA, tens of thousands of genomes. Method: immunoSEQ multiplex PCR; TCRdb's copy keeps in-frame clones and lacks some. In the table there are a few million clones, approximately 95% of which are singletons. These data are taken from a study of shared clonotypes between healthy human individuals. Study details: Three plates were used per donor for CD4 naive, three for CD4 memory, two for CD8 naive and one for CD8 memory. General study results and limits: Clonotypes not shared had lower generation probabilities than those common to all four donors.

The sequence came from a man younger than 35 in good health. The sequencing input was naive CD4+ T cells sorted from blood. Subset indicated: CD45RA+ positively selected. This sequence joins TRBV7-9 and TRBJ1-5; D remains unclear. CDR3 coding DNA: TGTGCCAGCAGCTTAGATTCGGGCAGCAATCAGCCCCAGCATTTT. Translating gives CASSLDSGSNQPQHF.